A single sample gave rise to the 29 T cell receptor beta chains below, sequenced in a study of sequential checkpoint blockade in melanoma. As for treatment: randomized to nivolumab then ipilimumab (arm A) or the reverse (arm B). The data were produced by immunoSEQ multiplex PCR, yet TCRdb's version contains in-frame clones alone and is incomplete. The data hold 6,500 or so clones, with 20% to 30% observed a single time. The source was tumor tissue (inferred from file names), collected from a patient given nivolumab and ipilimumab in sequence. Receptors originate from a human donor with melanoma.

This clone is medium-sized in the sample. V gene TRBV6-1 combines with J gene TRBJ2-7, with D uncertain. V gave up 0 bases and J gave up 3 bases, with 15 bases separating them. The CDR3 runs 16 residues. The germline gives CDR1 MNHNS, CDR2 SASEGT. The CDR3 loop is CASSEALRRPVYEQYF. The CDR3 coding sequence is TGTGCCAGCAGTGAAGCGCTCCGCAGACCGGTCTACGAGCAGTACTTC.

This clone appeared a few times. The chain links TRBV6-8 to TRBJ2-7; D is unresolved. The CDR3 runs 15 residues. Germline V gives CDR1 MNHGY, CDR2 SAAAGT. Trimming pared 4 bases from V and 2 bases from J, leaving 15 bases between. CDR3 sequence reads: CASSLDPSTTYEQYF. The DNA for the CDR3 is TGTGCCAGCAGTTTGGACCCATCCACGACCTACGAGCAGTACTTC.

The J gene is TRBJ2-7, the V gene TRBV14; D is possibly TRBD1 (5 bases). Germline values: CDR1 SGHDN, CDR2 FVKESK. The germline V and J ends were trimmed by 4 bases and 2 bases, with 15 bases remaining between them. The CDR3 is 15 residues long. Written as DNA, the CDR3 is TGTGCCAGCAGCCCCGGACACTTAATCGCCTACGAGCAGTACTTC. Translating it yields CASSPGHLIAYEQYF.

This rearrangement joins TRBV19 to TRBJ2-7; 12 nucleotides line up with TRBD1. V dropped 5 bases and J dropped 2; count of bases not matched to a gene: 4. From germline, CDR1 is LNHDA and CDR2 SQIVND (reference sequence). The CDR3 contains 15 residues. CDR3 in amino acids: CASSVGQGATYEQYF. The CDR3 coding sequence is TGTGCCAGTAGTGTGGGACAGGGGGCGACCTACGAGCAGTACTTC.

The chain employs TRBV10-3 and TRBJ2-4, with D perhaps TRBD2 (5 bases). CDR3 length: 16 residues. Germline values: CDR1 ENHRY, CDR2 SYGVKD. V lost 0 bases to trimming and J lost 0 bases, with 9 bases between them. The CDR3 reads CAISESMAGAKNIQYF. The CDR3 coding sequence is TGTGCCATCAGTGAGTCGATGGCGGGAGCCAAAAACATTCAGTACTTC.

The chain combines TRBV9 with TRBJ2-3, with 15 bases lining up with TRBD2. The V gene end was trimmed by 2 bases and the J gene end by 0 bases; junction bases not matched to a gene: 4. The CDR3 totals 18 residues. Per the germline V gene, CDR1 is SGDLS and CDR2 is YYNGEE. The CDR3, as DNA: TGTGCCAGCAGCGTCGGACTAGCGGGAGGGTTCAGCACAGATACGCAGTATTTT. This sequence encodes CASSVGLAGGFSTDTQYF.

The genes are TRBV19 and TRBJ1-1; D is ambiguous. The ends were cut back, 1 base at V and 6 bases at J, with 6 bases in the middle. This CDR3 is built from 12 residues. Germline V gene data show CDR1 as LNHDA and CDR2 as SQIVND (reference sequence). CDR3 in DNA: TGTGCCAGTAGTATAGGTCCTGCTGAAGCTTTCTTT. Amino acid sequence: CASSIGPAEAFF.

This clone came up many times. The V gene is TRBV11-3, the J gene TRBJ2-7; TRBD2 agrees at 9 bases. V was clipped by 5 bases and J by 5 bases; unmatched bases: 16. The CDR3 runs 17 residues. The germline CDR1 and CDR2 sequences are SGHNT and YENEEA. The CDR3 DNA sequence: TGTGCCAGCAGCCCCCAAGGTCTAGGCGGGAGGGCCGACGAGCAGTACTTC. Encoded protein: CASSPQGLGGRADEQYF.

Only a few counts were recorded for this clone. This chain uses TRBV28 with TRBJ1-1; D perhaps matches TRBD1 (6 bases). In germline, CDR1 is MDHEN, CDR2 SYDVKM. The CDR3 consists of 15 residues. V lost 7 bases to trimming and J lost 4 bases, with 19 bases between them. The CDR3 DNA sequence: TGTGCCAGCAAATATAGCGTACAGGGTCTCACTGAAGCTTTCTTT. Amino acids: CASKYSVQGLTEAFF.

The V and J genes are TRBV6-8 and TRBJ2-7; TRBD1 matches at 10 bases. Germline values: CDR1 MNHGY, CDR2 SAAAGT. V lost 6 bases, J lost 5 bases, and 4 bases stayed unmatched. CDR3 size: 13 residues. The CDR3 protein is CASRGTGVDEQYF. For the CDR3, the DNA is TGTGCCAGCAGGGGGACAGGGGTAGACGAGCAGTACTTC.

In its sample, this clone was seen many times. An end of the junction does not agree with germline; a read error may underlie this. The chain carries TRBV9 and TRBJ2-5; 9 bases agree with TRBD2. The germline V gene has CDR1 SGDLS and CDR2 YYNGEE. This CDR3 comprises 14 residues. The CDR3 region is CASSRSGRQEAQYF. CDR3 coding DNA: TGTGCCAGCAGCCGGAGCGGGAGGCAAGAGGCCCAGTACTTC.

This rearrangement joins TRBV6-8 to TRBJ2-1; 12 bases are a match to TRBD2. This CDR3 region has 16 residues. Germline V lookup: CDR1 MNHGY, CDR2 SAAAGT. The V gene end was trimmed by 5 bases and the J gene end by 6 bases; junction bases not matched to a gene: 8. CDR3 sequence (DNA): TGTGCCAGCAGTGACACCGGGACTAGCGGGTTCAATGAGCAGTTCTTC. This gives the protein CASSDTGTSGFNEQFF.

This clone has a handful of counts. The CDR3 DNA reads as TGTGCCAGCGGGATTGAAAACACTGAAGCTTTCTTT. This gives the protein CASGIENTEAFF. V gene TRBV6-8 combines with J gene TRBJ1-1; no clear D. The CDR3 has 12 residues. V was cut by 8 bases and J by 2 bases, with 9 bases left in between. The germline gives CDR1 MNHGY, CDR2 SAAAGT.

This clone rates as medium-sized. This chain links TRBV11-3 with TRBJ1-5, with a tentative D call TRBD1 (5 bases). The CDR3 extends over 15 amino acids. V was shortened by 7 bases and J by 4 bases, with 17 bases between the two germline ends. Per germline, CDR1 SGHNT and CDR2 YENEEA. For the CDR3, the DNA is TGTGCCAGCACCCTGGGGGGGAGTGGGAATCAGCCCCAGCATTTT. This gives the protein CASTLGGSGNQPQHF. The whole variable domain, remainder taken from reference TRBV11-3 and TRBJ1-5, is EAGVVQSPRYKIIEKKQPVAFWCNPISGHNTLYWYLQNLGQGPELLIRYENEEAVDDSQLPKDRFSAERLKGVDSTLKIQPAELGDSAVYLCASTLGGSGNQPQHFGDGTRLSIL.

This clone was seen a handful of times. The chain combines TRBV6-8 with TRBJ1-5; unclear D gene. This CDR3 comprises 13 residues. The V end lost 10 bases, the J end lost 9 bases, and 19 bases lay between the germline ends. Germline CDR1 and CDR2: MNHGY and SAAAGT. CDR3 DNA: TGTGCCATCGGAGGCGGGGTGAGTGGGCCCCAGCATTTT. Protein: CAIGGGVSGPQHF.

CDR3 nucleotide sequence: TGCGCCAGCAGGGAGACGGTTGGAGAGACCCAGTACTTC. This translates into CASRETVGETQYF. The chain couples TRBV10-2 to TRBJ2-5, with D unclear. This CDR3 has 13 residues. V lost 6 bases and J 4 bases, leaving 12 bases between the germline ends. Germline CDR1 WSHSY, CDR2 SAAADI.

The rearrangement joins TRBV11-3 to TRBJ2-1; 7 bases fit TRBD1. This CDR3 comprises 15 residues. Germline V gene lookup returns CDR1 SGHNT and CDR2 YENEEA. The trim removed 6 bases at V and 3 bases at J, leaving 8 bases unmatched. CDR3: CASRARGGLYNEQFF. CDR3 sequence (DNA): TGTGCCAGCAGGGCCCGAGGGGGCCTCTACAATGAGCAGTTCTTC.

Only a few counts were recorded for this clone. The CDR3 spells CAISEATGRNTEAFF. The DNA of the CDR3 is TGTGCCATCAGTGAGGCAACCGGGAGGAACACTGAAGCTTTCTTT. V usage is TRBV10-3 and J usage is TRBJ1-1, with D unclear. Germline loops: CDR1 ENHRY, CDR2 SYGVKD. The CDR3 loop spans 15 amino acids. Trimming removed 2 bases at V and 1 base at J, with 11 bases between.

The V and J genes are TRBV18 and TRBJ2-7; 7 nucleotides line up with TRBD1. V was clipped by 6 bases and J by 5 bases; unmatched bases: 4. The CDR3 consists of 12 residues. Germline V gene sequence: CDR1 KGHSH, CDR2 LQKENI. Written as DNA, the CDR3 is TGTGCCAGCTCTAGAACAGGGGACGAGCAGTACTTC. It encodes CASSRTGDEQYF.

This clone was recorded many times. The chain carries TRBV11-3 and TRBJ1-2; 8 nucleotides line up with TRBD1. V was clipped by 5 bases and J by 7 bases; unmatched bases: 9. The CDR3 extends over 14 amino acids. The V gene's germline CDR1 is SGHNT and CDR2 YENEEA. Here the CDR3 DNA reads TGTGCCAGCAGCACAAATCAGGGGGCGGGTGGCTACACCTTC. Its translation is CASSTNQGAGGYTF.

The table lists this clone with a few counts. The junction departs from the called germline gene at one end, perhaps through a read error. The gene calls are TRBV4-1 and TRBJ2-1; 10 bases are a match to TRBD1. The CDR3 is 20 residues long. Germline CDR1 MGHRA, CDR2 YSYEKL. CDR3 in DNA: TGCACCAGCAGCCAGGTAACCGGGACAGGGGTGTCTAGCGACGACAATGAGCAGTTCTTC. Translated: CTSSQVTGTGVSSDDNEQFF.

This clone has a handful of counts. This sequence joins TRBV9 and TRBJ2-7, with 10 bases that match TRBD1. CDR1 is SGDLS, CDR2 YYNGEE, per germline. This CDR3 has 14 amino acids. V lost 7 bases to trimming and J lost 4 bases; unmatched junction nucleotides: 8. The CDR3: CASAWGQGLYEQYF. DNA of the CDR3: TGTGCCAGCGCTTGGGGACAGGGGCTATACGAGCAGTACTTC.

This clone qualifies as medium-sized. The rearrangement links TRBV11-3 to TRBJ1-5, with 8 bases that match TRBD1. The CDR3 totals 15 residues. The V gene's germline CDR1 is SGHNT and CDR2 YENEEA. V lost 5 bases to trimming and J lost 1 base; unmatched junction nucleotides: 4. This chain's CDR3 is CASSVGQASNQPQHF. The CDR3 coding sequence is TGTGCCAGCAGCGTGGGACAGGCGAGCAATCAGCCCCAGCATTTT.

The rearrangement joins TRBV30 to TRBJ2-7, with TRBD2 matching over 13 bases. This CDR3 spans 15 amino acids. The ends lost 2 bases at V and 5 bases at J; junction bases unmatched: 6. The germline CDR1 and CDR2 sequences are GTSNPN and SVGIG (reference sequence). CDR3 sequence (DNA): TGTGCCTGGAGTACCGGACTAGCGGGAGTCCACGAGCAGTACTTC. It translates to CAWSTGLAGVHEQYF.

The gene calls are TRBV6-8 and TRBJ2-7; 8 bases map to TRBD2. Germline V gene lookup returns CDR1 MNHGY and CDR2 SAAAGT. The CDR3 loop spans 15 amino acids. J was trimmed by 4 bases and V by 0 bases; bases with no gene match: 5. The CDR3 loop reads CASSYSGGRRYEQYF. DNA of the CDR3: TGTGCCAGCAGTTACTCGGGCGGGAGGAGGTACGAGCAGTACTTC.

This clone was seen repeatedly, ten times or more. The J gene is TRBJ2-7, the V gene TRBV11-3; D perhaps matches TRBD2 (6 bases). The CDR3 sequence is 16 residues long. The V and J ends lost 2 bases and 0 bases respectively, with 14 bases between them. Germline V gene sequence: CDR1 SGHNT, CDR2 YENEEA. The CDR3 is CASSLLGGRSSYEQYF. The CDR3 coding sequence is TGTGCCAGCAGCTTACTCGGGGGTAGGAGCTCCTACGAGCAGTACTTC.

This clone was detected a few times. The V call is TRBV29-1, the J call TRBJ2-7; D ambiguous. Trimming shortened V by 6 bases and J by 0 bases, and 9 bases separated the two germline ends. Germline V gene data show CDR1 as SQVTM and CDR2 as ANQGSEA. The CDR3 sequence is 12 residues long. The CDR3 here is CSVSKNSYEQYF. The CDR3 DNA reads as TGCAGCGTCTCCAAGAACTCCTACGAGCAGTACTTC.

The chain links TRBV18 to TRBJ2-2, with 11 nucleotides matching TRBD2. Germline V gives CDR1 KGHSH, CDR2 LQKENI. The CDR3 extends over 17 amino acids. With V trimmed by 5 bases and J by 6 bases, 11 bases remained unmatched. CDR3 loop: CASSAGTSGSRAGELFF. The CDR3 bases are TGTGCCAGCTCAGCCGGGACTAGCGGTTCGAGGGCCGGGGAGCTGTTTTTT.

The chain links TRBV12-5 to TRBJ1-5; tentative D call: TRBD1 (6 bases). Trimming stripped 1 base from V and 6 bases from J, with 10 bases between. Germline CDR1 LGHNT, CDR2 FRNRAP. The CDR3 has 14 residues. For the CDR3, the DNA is TGTGCTAGTGGTTTGGGGGGGGCAGGTCAGCCCCAGCATTTT. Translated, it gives CASGLGGAGQPQHF.